This is a list of T cell receptor beta chains from one sample in a study of blood T cell repertoires in COVID-19. Method: immunoSEQ multiplex PCR; TCRdb's copy keeps in-frame clones and lacks some. In the table there are 250,000 to 300,000 clones, about 89% of which are singletons. Sequenced: PBMCs or T cells enriched from blood (not recorded which). Every receptor here comes from a man aged 40-49 years who had recovered from COVID-19. The CDR3 runs from the conserved cysteine through the conserved F or W. D genes are given only for firm matches. Clone size is stated in some rows and not others, as once, few, many or a class when expanded.

d_call | j_call | clone_size | v_call | cdr3_nt | cdr3_aa
TRBD1 | TRBJ1-6 | . | TRBV5-1 | TGCGCCAGCAGCTCTACCTCATCCGCCGGGACAGGGAATTCACCCCTCCACTTT | CASSSTSSAGTGNSPLHF
. | TRBJ1-4 | . | TRBV5-1 | TGCGCCAGCACCTCCCTCGCGGGCTCAAATGAAAAACTGTTTTTT | CASTSLAGSNEKLFF
. | TRBJ2-7 | . | TRBV28 | TGTGCCAGCAGTTCGGTAGGGGGTACCTCCTACGAGCAGTACTTC | CASSSVGGTSYEQYF
. | TRBJ2-3 | many | TRBV5-1 | TGCGCCAGCAGCTTGGGACTACTAAGCGTCACAGATACGCAGTATTTT | CASSLGLLSVTDTQYF
TRBD2 | TRBJ2-1 | . | TRBV28 | TGTGCCAGCAGACTAAGGTGGGCTAGCGGGGTCTACAATGAGCAGTTCTTC | CASRLRWASGVYNEQFF
TRBD2 | TRBJ2-3 | . | TRBV19 | TGTGCCAGTAGTATAGTCGGCGGGGGGCCACCAGATACGCAGTATTTT | CASSIVGGGPPDTQYF
TRBD1 | TRBJ1-5 | . | TRBV19 | TGTGCCAGTAGGGGTAGGAGAGAGACAGGGATGTTCAGCAATCAGCCCCAGCATTTT | CASRGRRETGMFSNQPQHF
. | TRBJ1-5 | . | TRBV28 | TGTGCCAGCAGCCAAGAACAGGGTAACCATCAGCCCCAGCATTTT | CASSQEQGNHQPQHF
TRBD2 | TRBJ2-2 | once | TRBV10-2 | TGCGCCAGCAGCCGGAGGGGCGGGGGGCTGAACACCGGGGAGCTGTTTTTT | CASSRRGGGLNTGELFF
TRBD2 | TRBJ2-3 | . | TRBV19 | TGTGCCAGTAGTGGGATTAGCGGGGCCACAGATACGCAGTATTTT | CASSGISGATDTQYF
. | TRBJ1-2 | . | TRBV9 | TGTGCCAGCAGCGAGCACTGGGACGGGGGAAACTATGGCTACACCTTC | CASSEHWDGGNYGYTF
TRBD1 | TRBJ2-7 | . | TRBV27 | TGTGCCAAAGGAAGGGACAGGAACACCTACGAGCAGTACTTC | CAKGRDRNTYEQYF
. | TRBJ1-4 | . | TRBV3-1/TRBV3-2 | TGTGCCAGCAGCCTTCGGAGCTCAACTAATGAAAAACTGTTTTTT | CASSLRSSTNEKLFF
TRBD1 | TRBJ1-2 | . | TRBV6-5 | TGTGCCAGCAGTAGGACAGGGGCTGGCTACACCTTC | CASSRTGAGYTF
. | TRBJ1-6 | . | TRBV12-5 | TGTGCTAGTGGTACCCTCAGGACAGAGACTTCCTCCTATAATTCACCCCTCCACTTT | CASGTLRTETSSYNSPLHF
TRBD1 | TRBJ1-5 | once | TRBV6-1 | TGTGCCAGCAGACAGGGGGGCGGTCAGCCCCAGCATTTT | CASRQGGGQPQHF
TRBD1 | TRBJ1-2 | . | TRBV4-1 | TGCGCCAGCAGCCAACGGGGGGATGGGGACAGGGGTCTTCATGGCTACACCTTC | CASSQRGDGDRGLHGYTF
. | TRBJ2-5 | few | TRBV7-9 | TGTGCCAGCAGCTTAGGGGACTGGAACCAAGAGACCCAGTACTTC | CASSLGDWNQETQYF
. | TRBJ1-1 | . | TRBV27 | TGTGCCAGCAGTTTTTTGTGGCAGGGGATGATGAACACTGAAGCTTTCTTT | CASSFLWQGMMNTEAFF